Below are 29 T cell receptor beta chains sequenced from a single sample in a study of spatial heterogeneity in lung cancer. The time point denotes: sample taken at primary tumor resection. In each case, whole RNA from tumor, nontumor lung or frozen PBMC was sequenced unsorted. TCRdb reprocessed the 5' RACE reads via MiXCR and lists one record per CDR3 protein. The sample has about 38,000 distinct CDR3 sequences, around 5% seen once; the top ten hold about a quarter. Source: PBMCs, taken at surgery. The receptors come from a female donor with early-stage non-small cell lung cancer.

This chain connects TRBV7-9 to TRBJ2-7, with unresolved D. CDR1 is SEHNR, CDR2 FQNEAQ, per germline (reference sequence). The V gene lost 2 bases and the J gene lost 5 bases, with 10 bases spanning the gap. This CDR3 comprises 13 residues. The CDR3 loop reads CASSLIWSDEQYF. The CDR3 nucleotides are TGTGCCAGCAGCTTAATCTGGTCCGACGAGCAGTACTTC.

The gene calls are TRBV12-3 or TRBV12-4 and TRBJ2-7; TRBD2 agrees at 7 bases. The CDR3 length is 15 residues. Trimming took 3 bases from V and 3 from J; bases not matched to a gene: 8. CDR3 nucleotides: TGTGCCAGCAGTTTGGGTCGCGGGGGAATCTACGAGCAGTACTTC. As protein: CASSLGRGGIYEQYF.

Many counts were recorded for this clonotype. The rearrangement joins TRBV21-1 to TRBJ2-7; TRBD2, the D gene given by the table, was not confirmed from the DNA. TRBV21-1 is a listed pseudogene. This CDR3 has 14 residues. The DNA of the CDR3 is TGTGCCAGCCCCCCGCCCGCCCACACCTACGAGCAGTACTTC. This codes for CASPPPAHTYEQYF.

The table lists this clonotype with a few counts. CDR3 protein: CASRKTSGITDTQYF. Here the CDR3 DNA reads TGTGCCAGCAGAAAGACTAGCGGGATTACAGATACGCAGTATTTT. The chain links TRBV12-3 or TRBV12-4 to TRBJ2-3; 11 bases line up with TRBD2. The CDR3 runs 15 residues. Germline trimming cut 6 bases from V and 3 bases from J; bases unmatched to any gene: 5.

This clonotype rates as medium-sized (0.01 to 0.1%). This chain's CDR3 is CATSLDGGQGIGYTF. CDR3 bases: TGTGCCACCAGCTTGGACGGGGGACAGGGAATAGGCTACACCTTC. V usage is TRBV15 and J usage is TRBJ1-2, with TRBD1 identical over 9 bases. V lost 5 bases to trimming and J lost 8 bases; unmatched junction nucleotides: 12. The CDR3 totals 15 residues. Germline V CDR1 and CDR2: LNHNV, YYDKDF (reference sequence).

This clonotype was detected only a few times. The chain joins TRBV3-1 to TRBJ2-1; a weak D match, TRBD1 (6 bases). The CDR3 has 13 residues. The germline gives CDR1 LGHDT, CDR2 YNNKEL (reference sequence). Deletions cut 1 base from V and 10 bases from J, with 11 bases between. In DNA, the CDR3 is TGTGCCAGCAGCCAAGGGACAGTACGGGAGCAGTTCTTC. As protein: CASSQGTVREQFF.

This clonotype was detected many times. This chain links TRBV20-1 with TRBJ2-7, with 9 bases identical to TRBD2. V shed 6 bases and J 7 bases; nucleotides not matched to a gene: 19. The germline gives CDR1 DFQATT, CDR2 SNEGSKA (reference sequence). The CDR3 has 16 amino acids. CDR3 DNA: TGCAGTGCCGGTGGCGGGCTAGCGGGACCGGCGAGAGAGCAGTACTTC. Amino acid sequence: CSAGGGLAGPAREQYF.

Ten or more counts support this clonotype. J is TRBJ1-2 and V is TRBV5-5; 7 bases agree with TRBD1. This CDR3 has 14 amino acids. Trimming at V came to 5 bases and at J to 3 bases, leaving 7 bases not matched to a gene. In germline, CDR1 is SGHKS, CDR2 YYEKEE (reference sequence). CDR3 region: CASRRIGQDYGYTF. The CDR3 region has the DNA TGTGCCAGCAGACGAATCGGACAGGACTATGGCTACACCTTC. The variable domain in full, with the rest retrieved from reference TRBV5-5 and TRBJ1-2, is DAGVTQSPTHLIKTRGQQVTLRCSPISGHKSVSWYQQVLGQGPQFIFQYYEKEERGRGNFPDRFSARQFPNYSSELNVNALLLGDSALYLCASRRIGQDYGYTFGSGTRLTVV.

This clonotype was counted many times. The chain recombines TRBV28 with TRBJ2-7; 8 nucleotides align to TRBD2. The V gene's germline CDR1 is MDHEN and CDR2 SYDVKM. V was pared by 8 bases and J by 7 bases, with 16 bases of the junction left unmatched. This CDR3 has 15 residues. The CDR3 DNA follows: TGTGCCAGCGGCTCCGGACTAGCCGTGAATGTGGAGCAGTACTTC. This encodes CASGSGLAVNVEQYF.

This clonotype appeared many times. The V call is TRBV5-1, the J call TRBJ2-7; 8 bases align to TRBD1. The germline V gene encodes CDR1 SGHRS and CDR2 YFSETQ. Trimming cost V 0 bases and J 7 bases; bases outside gene matches: 6. The CDR3 has 14 residues. The CDR3 reads CASSLAGGVIEQYF. CDR3 in DNA: TGCGCCAGCAGCTTGGCAGGGGGCGTTATAGAGCAGTACTTC.

This clonotype was detected many times. V and J are TRBV6-1 and TRBJ2-1; D is unresolved. The V gene's germline CDR1 is MNHNS and CDR2 SASEGT. The CDR3 runs 16 residues. V lost 3 bases and J 3 bases, leaving 15 bases between the germline ends. The CDR3 DNA reads TGTGCCAGCAGTGAGGATTCAAACTACGGCTACAATGAGCAGTTCTTC. This sequence encodes CASSEDSNYGYNEQFF.

This clonotype showed up many times. The V and J genes are TRBV18 and TRBJ2-6; 7 bases line up with TRBD1. Germline CDR1 KGHSH, CDR2 LQKENI. V lost 6 bases and J lost 2; bases outside the gene matches: 7. This CDR3 spans 16 amino acids. The CDR3 reads CASSDSGTAGANVLTF. The DNA of the CDR3 is TGTGCCAGCTCGGACTCCGGGACAGCTGGGGCCAACGTCCTGACTTTC.

The rearrangement links TRBV5-5 to TRBJ1-5, with D perhaps matching TRBD1 (6 bases). The CDR3 spans 15 residues. Trimming pared 3 bases from V and 4 bases from J, leaving 14 bases between. Per the germline V gene, CDR1 is SGHKS and CDR2 is YYEKEE (reference sequence). CDR3 amino acids: CASSYKDSGNQPQHF. Written as DNA, the CDR3 is TGTGCCAGCAGCTACAAGGACAGTGGTAATCAGCCCCAGCATTTT.

This clonotype was observed at least ten times. The chain recombines TRBV9 with TRBJ1-2; D may be TRBD1 (5 bases). The CDR3 is made up of 15 amino acids. Trimming removed 0 bases from V and 1 base from J, with 10 bases in between. Germline CDR1 and CDR2: SGDLS and YYNGEE. In DNA, the CDR3 is TGTGCCAGCAGCGTAGACGGGACGGGTAACTATGGCTACACCTTC. Protein: CASSVDGTGNYGYTF.

About this clonotype itself: A much larger clone is a single base away; this may be a read error. This chain links TRBV3-1 with TRBJ2-5, with 8 bases identical to TRBD2. The germline CDR1 and CDR2 sequences are LGHDT and YNNKEL (reference sequence). The CDR3 contains 17 residues. The CDR3 DNA follows: TGTACCAGCAGCCAACGCCTGGCGGGGGGCCCTCAAGAGACCCAGTACTTC. This gives the protein CTSSQRLAGGPQETQYF.

This clonotype appeared many times. The chain employs TRBV7-2 and TRBJ2-3, with no clear D. Trimming shortened V by 6 bases and J by 6 bases, and 10 bases separated the two germline ends. Germline V gene lookup returns CDR1 SGHTA and CDR2 FQGNSA. CDR3 length: 12 amino acids. The CDR3 loop reads CASRVVTDTQYF. CDR3 coding DNA: TGTGCCAGCAGGGTGGTGACCGATACGCAGTATTTT. Looking up the rest from reference TRBV7-2 and TRBJ2-3 gives the full variable domain: GAGVSQSPSNKVTEKGKDVELRCDPISGHTALYWYRQSLGQGLEFLIYFQGNSAPDKSGLPSDRFSAERTGGSVSTLTIQRTQQEDSAVYLCASRVVTDTQYFGPGTRLTVL.

This clonotype was seen ten or more times. This chain links TRBV7-2 with TRBJ2-5; 7 bases align to TRBD1. The V segment lost 3 bases and the J segment 4 bases; nucleotides outside the gene matches: 17. The germline V gene encodes CDR1 SGHTA and CDR2 FQGNSA. This CDR3 spans 18 amino acids. CDR3: CASSLGTALYQSTETQYF. The CDR3 coding sequence is TGTGCCAGCAGCTTGGGGACAGCCCTCTATCAATCAACAGAGACCCAGTACTTC. Looking up the rest from reference TRBV7-2 and TRBJ2-5 gives the full variable domain: GAGVSQSPSNKVTEKGKDVELRCDPISGHTALYWYRQSLGQGLEFLIYFQGNSAPDKSGLPSDRFSAERTGGSVSTLTIQRTQQEDSAVYLCASSLGTALYQSTETQYFGPGTRLLVL.

This clonotype was picked up many times. V is TRBV4-2 and J is TRBJ1-4; tentative D call: TRBD1 (5 bases). Per germline, CDR1 LGHNA and CDR2 YNFKEQ. Trimming removed 4 bases from V and 5 bases from J, with 11 bases in between. CDR3 length: 14 residues. The DNA for the CDR3 is TGTGCCAGCAGCCCCGTCAGGGCCAATGAAAAACTGTTTTTT. Translating gives CASSPVRANEKLFF.

This clonotype has a handful of counts. The genes are TRBV6-1 and TRBJ1-5; D is unclear. This CDR3 contains 13 residues. V lost 0 bases, J lost 5 bases, and 5 bases lay in between. CDR1 MNHNS and CDR2 SASEGT come from the germline V gene. CDR3 sequence reads: CASSEARDQPQHF. The CDR3 DNA reads TGTGCCAGCAGTGAAGCGCGGGATCAGCCCCAGCATTTT.

In this sample, this clonotype turned up many times. This rearrangement joins TRBV27 to TRBJ1-5; no firm D call. This CDR3 is 16 amino acids long. The V gene's germline CDR1 is MNHEY and CDR2 SMNVEV (reference sequence). V lost 3 bases and J lost 2, with 14 bases in between. CDR3 sequence (DNA): TGTGCCAGCAGTTTTCCCGAGGTAGCTGGCAATCAGCCCCAGCATTTT. This translates into CASSFPEVAGNQPQHF.

At least ten counts were recorded for this clonotype. V usage is TRBV7-9 and J usage is TRBJ1-2; D might be TRBD1 (5 bases). The V end lost 5 bases, the J end lost 7 bases, and 17 bases lay between the germline ends. The CDR3 runs to 14 residues. Germline-derived CDR1 and CDR2 are SEHNR and FQNEAQ (reference sequence). Here the CDR3 DNA reads TGTGCCAGCAGCGGCGATGGGACCTACCTTGGCTACACCTTC. It is translated as CASSGDGTYLGYTF.

The V gene is TRBV27, the J gene TRBJ2-3; 10 bases map to TRBD2. The CDR3 length is 11 residues. Germline V CDR1 and CDR2: MNHEY, SMNVEV (reference sequence). J lost 11 bases, V lost 8 bases, and 4 bases had no gene match. The CDR3 here is CASGPSGGQYF. The CDR3 DNA reads as TGTGCCAGCGGACCTAGCGGGGGGCAGTATTTT.

This clonotype was recorded at least ten times. This chain links TRBV25-1 with TRBJ2-1; a possible D gene is TRBD2 (5 bases). V was clipped by 3 bases and J by 3 bases, with 15 bases between them. CDR1 and CDR2 from the germline V gene are MGHDK and SYGVNS. The CDR3 is 16 residues long. The CDR3 loop is CASSDGARGFYNEQFF. In DNA, the CDR3 is TGTGCCAGCAGTGATGGCGCTCGGGGTTTCTACAATGAGCAGTTCTTC.

This clonotype came up many times. The rearrangement uses TRBV25-1 and TRBJ1-3; the D is unclear. V lost 6 bases to trimming and J lost 4 bases, with 7 bases between them. CDR3 length: 12 amino acids. The germline gives CDR1 MGHDK, CDR2 SYGVNS. CDR3 residues: CASSLQGNTIYF. Here the CDR3 DNA reads TGTGCCAGCAGCCTTCAGGGAAACACCATATATTTT.

This clonotype was counted many times. The V call is TRBV20-1, the J call TRBJ2-2; perhaps TRBD2 as D (6 bases). V lost 4 bases and J lost 6, with 12 bases in between. Germline assignment: CDR1 DFQATT and CDR2 SNEGSKA (reference sequence). CDR3 length: 13 residues. CDR3 residues: CSATRERPGELFF. For the CDR3, the DNA is TGCAGTGCTACACGGGAGCGTCCCGGGGAGCTGTTTTTT.

The chain uses TRBV3-1 and TRBJ1-1, with 7 nucleotides matching TRBD1. CDR3 length equals 15 residues. V was pared by 1 base and J by 3 bases, with 5 bases of the junction left unmatched. Looked up from germline, CDR1 is LGHDT and CDR2 is YNNKEL (reference sequence). The CDR3 coding sequence is TGTGCCAGCAGCCAAGGGGACAGACTCGACACTGAAGCTTTCTTT. Translating gives CASSQGDRLDTEAFF.

This clonotype was recorded at least ten times. The gene calls are TRBV20-1 and TRBJ1-1, with 11 bases lining up with TRBD1. In germline, CDR1 is DFQATT, CDR2 SNEGSKA (reference sequence). V gave up 6 bases and J gave up 3 bases; unmatched junction bases: 3. CDR3 size: 13 residues. The CDR3 bases are TGCAGTGCGACGGGACAGGGGGACACTGAAGCTTTCTTT. The encoded protein is CSATGQGDTEAFF.

This clonotype was picked up many times. The chain is built from TRBV24-1 and TRBJ2-5; possibly TRBD2 for D (6 bases). Germline-derived CDR1 and CDR2 are KGHDR and SFDVKD. The CDR3 runs to 16 residues. Trimming left V 2 bases short and J 2 bases short, with 14 bases between. DNA for the CDR3: TGTGCCACCAGTGATTCCCGGGAGAGAGGTCAAGAGACCCAGTACTTC. This sequence encodes CATSDSRERGQETQYF.

This clonotype was recorded many times. J is TRBJ2-1 and V is TRBV5-1; possibly TRBD2 for D (5 bases). The germline gives CDR1 SGHRS, CDR2 YFSETQ. The V gene lost 0 bases and the J gene lost 6 bases, with 10 bases spanning the gap. This CDR3 comprises 14 residues. The CDR3 is CASSLAGGSNEQFF. CDR3 sequence (DNA): TGCGCCAGCAGCTTGGCCGGCGGGTCCAATGAGCAGTTCTTC.